This T cell receptor (beta chain) was sequenced during a study of neurological immune-mediated disorders. This clonotype was seen ten or more times. Its antigen is still unknown. Via MiXCR, TCRdb re-called the 5' RACE reads, giving one row per CDR3 protein. The data contain tens of thousands of distinct CDR3 sequences, about an eighth of them singletons. Whole-study findings and limits: Whereas HTLV-1-associated myelopathy showed the most TCR clonal expansion, multiple sclerosis showed the least, with levels below those of healthy controls. Across subjects, expanded clones had no CDR3 amino acid sequences in common, pointing to private repertoires in all groups.

The unsorted libraries were prepared from 2 million PBMCs (stored at -80 C). The sequenced sample was PBMCs. The sequence derives from a female donor in good health.

The CDR3 DNA follows: TGCGCCAGCAGCCAACCACGACAGGGGGCCTACGAGCAGTACTTC. Translated: CASSQPRQGAYEQYF. This chain links TRBV4-1 with TRBJ2-7; 9 positions agree with TRBD1. Germline V gene lookup returns CDR1 MGHRA and CDR2 YSYEKL. The ends lost 2 bases at V and 2 bases at J; junction bases unmatched: 4. CDR3 length equals 15 residues.